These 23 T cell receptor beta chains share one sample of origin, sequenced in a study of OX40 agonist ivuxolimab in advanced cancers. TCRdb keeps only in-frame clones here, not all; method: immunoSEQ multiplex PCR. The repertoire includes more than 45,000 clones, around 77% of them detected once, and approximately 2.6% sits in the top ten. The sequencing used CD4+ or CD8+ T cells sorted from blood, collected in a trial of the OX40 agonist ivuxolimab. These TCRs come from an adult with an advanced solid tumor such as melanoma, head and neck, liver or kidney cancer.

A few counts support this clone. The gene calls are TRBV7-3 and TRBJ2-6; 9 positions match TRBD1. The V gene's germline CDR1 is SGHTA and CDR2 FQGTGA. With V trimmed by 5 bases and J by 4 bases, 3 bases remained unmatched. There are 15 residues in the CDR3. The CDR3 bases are TGTGCCAGCAGCAGGACAGGGGTCGGGGCCAACGTCCTGACTTTC. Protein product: CASSRTGVGANVLTF.

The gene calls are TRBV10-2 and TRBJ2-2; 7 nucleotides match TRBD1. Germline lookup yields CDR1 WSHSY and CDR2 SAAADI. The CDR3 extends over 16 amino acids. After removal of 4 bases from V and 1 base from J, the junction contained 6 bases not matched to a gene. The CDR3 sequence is CASSGLRTGNTGELFF. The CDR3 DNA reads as TGCGCCAGCAGTGGGCTCCGGACAGGGAACACCGGGGAGCTGTTTTTT.

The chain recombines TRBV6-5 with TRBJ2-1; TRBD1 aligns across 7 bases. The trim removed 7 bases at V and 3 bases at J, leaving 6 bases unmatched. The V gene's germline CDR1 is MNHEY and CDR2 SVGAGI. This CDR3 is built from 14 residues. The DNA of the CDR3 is TGTGCCAGCAAGACAGGGATCGGCTACAATGAGCAGTTCTTC. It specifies CASKTGIGYNEQFF.

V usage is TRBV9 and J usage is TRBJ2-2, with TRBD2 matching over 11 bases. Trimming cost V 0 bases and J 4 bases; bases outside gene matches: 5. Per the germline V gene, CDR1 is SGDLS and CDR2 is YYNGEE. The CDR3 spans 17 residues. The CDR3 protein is CASSVGGSGRGTGELFF. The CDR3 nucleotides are TGTGCCAGCAGCGTAGGAGGTAGCGGGAGGGGCACCGGGGAGCTGTTTTTT.

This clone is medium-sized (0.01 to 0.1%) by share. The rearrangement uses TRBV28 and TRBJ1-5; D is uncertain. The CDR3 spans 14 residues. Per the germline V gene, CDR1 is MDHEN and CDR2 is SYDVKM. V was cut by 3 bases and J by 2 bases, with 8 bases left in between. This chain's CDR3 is CASSFWVGNQPQHF. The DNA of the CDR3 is TGTGCCAGCAGTTTTTGGGTAGGCAATCAGCCCCAGCATTTT.

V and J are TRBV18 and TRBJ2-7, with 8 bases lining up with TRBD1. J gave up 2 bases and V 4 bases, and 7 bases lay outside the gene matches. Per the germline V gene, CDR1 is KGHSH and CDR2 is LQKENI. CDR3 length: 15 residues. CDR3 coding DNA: TGTGCCAGCTCACGAACGACAGGGGATACCTACGAGCAGTACTTC. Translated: CASSRTTGDTYEQYF.

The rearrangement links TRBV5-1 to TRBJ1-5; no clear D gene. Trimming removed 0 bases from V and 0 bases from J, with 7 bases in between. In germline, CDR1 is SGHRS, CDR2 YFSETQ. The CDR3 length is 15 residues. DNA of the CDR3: TGCGCCAGCAGCTTGGCGGGGAATAGCAATCAGCCCCAGCATTTT. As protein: CASSLAGNSNQPQHF.

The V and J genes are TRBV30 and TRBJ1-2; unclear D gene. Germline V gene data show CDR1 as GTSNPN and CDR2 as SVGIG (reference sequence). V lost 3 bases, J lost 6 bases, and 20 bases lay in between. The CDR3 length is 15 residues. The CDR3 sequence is CAWSSLGSGCDGYTF. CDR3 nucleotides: TGTGCCTGGAGCTCGTTGGGGTCGGGGTGCGATGGCTACACCTTC.

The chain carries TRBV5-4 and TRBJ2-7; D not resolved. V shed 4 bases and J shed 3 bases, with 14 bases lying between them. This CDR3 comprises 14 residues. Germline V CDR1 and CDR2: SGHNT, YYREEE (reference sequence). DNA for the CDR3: TGTGCCAGCAGCCAAGCTGACGGAAACTACGAGCAGTACTTC. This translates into CASSQADGNYEQYF.

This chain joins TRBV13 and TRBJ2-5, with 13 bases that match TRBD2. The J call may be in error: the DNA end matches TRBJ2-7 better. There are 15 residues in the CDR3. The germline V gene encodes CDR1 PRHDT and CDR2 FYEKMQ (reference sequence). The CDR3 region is CASSRGTSGTYEQYF. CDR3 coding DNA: TGTGCCAGCAGCCGAGGGACTAGCGGGACCTACGAGCAGTACTTC.

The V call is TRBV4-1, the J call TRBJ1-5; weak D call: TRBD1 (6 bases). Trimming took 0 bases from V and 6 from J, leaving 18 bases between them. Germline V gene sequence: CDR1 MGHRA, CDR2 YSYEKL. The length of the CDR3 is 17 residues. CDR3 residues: CASSQDRAGDMGQPQHF. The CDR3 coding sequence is TGCGCCAGCAGCCAAGATCGGGCAGGGGACATGGGTCAGCCCCAGCATTTT.

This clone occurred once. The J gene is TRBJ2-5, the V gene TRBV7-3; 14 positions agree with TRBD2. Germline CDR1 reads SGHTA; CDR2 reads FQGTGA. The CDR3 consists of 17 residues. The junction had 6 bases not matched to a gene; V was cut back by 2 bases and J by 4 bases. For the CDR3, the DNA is TGTGCCAGCAGCTTATCCGCCGGGACTAGCGGGAGAGAGACCCAGTACTTC. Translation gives CASSLSAGTSGRETQYF.

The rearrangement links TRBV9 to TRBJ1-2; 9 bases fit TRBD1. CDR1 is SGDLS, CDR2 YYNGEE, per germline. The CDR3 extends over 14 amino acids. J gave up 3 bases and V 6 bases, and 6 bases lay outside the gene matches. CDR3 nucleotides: TGTGCCAGCACTCCGGGACAGGGCGACTATGGCTACACCTTC. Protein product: CASTPGQGDYGYTF. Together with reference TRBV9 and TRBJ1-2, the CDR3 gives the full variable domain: DSGVTQTPKHLITATGQRVTLRCSPRSGDLSVYWYQQSLDQGLQFLIQYYNGEERAKGNILERFSAQQFPDLHSELNLSSLELGDSALYFCASTPGQGDYGYTFGSGTRLTVV.

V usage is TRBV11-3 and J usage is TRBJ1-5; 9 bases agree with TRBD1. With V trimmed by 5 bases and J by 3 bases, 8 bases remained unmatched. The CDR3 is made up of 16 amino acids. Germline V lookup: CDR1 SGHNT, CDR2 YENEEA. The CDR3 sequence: CASSIGTGRINQPQHF. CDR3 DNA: TGTGCCAGCAGCATCGGGACAGGGAGGATCAATCAGCCCCAGCATTTT.

The CDR3 bases are TGTGCCAGTAAGCCCCGGGGACCTCAGAGCTCCTACAATGAGCAGTTCTTC. Translating gives CASKPRGPQSSYNEQFF. The chain combines TRBV19 with TRBJ2-1; D possibly matches TRBD1 or TRBD2 (5 bases each). Germline assignment: CDR1 LNHDA and CDR2 SQIVND (reference sequence). Trimming took off 7 bases at V and 0 bases at J, with 19 bases between the two ends. This CDR3 is 17 amino acids long. The full variable domain, in which reference TRBV19 and TRBJ2-1 provide the parts outside the CDR3, is DGGITQSPKYLFRKEGQNVTLSCEQNLNHDAMYWYRQDPGQGLRLIYYSQIVNDFQKGDIAEGYSVSREKKESFPLTVTSAQKNPTAFYLCASKPRGPQSSYNEQFFGPGTRLTVL.

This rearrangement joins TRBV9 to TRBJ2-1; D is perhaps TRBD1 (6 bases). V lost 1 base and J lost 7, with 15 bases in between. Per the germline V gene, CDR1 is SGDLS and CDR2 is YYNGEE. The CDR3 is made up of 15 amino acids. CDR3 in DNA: TGTGCCAGCAGCGTAAGGGGGACCTCGGATAATGAGCAGTTCTTC. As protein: CASSVRGTSDNEQFF.

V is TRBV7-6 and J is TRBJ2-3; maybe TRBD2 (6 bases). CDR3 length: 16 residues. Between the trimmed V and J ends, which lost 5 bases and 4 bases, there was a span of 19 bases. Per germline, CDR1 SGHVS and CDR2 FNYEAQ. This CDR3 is CASSQTPTGVADTQYF. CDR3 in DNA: TGTGCCAGCAGCCAAACCCCTACGGGAGTGGCAGATACGCAGTATTTT.

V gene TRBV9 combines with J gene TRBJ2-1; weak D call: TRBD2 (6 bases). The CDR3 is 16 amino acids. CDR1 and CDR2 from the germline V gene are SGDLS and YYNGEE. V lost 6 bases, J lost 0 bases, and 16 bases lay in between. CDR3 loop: CASTLQTSSSYNEQFF. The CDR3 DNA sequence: TGTGCCAGCACCTTACAGACTAGTAGCTCCTACAATGAGCAGTTCTTC.

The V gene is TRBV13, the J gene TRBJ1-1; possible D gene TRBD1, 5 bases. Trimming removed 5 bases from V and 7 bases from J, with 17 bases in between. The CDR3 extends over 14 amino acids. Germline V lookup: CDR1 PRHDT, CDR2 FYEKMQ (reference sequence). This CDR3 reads CASSPRGRAGEAFF. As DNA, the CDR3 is TGTGCCAGCAGCCCAAGGGGCAGGGCGGGTGAAGCTTTCTTT.

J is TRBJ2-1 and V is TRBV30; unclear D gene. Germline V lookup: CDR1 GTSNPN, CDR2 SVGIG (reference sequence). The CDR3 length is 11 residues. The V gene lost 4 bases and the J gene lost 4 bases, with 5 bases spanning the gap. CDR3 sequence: CAWTQYNEQFF. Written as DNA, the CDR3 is TGTGCCTGGACGCAGTACAATGAGCAGTTCTTC.

The CDR3 here is CAISTGAPFYEQYF. As DNA, the CDR3 is TGTGCCATTTCAACAGGGGCTCCGTTCTACGAGCAGTACTTC. J is TRBJ2-7 and V is TRBV19, with 7 positions matching TRBD1. Germline CDR1 and CDR2: LNHDA and SQIVND (reference sequence). The ends lost 10 bases at V and 3 bases at J; junction bases unmatched: 12. The CDR3 length is 14 residues. Based on the CDR3 plus reference TRBV19 and TRBJ2-7, the full variable domain is DGGITQSPKYLFRKEGQNVTLSCEQNLNHDAMYWYRQDPGQGLRLIYYSQIVNDFQKGDIAEGYSVSREKKESFPLTVTSAQKNPTAFYLCAISTGAPFYEQYFGPGTRLTVT.

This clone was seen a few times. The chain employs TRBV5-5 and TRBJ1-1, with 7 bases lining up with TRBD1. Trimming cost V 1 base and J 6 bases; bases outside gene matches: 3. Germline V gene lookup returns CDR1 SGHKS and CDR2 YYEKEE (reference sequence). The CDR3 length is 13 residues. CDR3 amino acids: CASSLTGDPEAFF. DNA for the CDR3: TGTGCCAGCAGCTTGACAGGGGACCCTGAAGCTTTCTTT.

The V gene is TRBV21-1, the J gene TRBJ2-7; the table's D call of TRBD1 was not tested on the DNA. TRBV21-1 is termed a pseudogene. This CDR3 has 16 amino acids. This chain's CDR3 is CASSKADTGYSYEQYF. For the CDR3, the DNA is TGTGCCAGCAGCAAAGCCGATACAGGGTACTCCTACGAGCAGTACTTC.